These T cell receptor beta chains were read from a single sample in a study of shared clonotypes between healthy human individuals. The protocol was immunoSEQ multiplex PCR, while the TCRdb copy is restricted to in-frame clones and leaves out a portion. The sample yields millions of clones, roughly 94% seen once. Sequencing was performed on naive CD4+ T cells sorted from blood. These receptors all come from a young man in good health. The CDR3 runs from the conserved cysteine through the conserved F or W. The order of the fields is V gene, clone size, D gene, J gene, CDR3 protein, CDR3 DNA. A D gene is named only where the DNA matches it firmly. Some rows mark clone size as missing; the rest say once, few, many or name a class of expanded clone.

>TRBV4-1|-|-|TRBJ2-7
CASSQEGGFTYEQYF
TGCGCCAGCAGCCAAGAGGGTGGTTTCACCTACGAGCAGTACTTC
>TRBV6-6|-|-|TRBJ1-6
CASSSDLLTGSPLHF
TGTGCCAGCAGTTCTGACTTACTGACCGGTTCACCCCTCCACTTT
>TRBV27|few|TRBD2|TRBJ2-5
CASNPGLAGVETQYF
TGTGCCAGCAACCCGGGACTAGCGGGAGTAGAGACCCAGTACTTC
>TRBV18|-|-|TRBJ2-3
CAAPRQGNYDTQYF
TGTGCCGCCCCGCGGCAGGGGAATTATGATACGCAGTATTTT
>TRBV30|-|TRBD1|TRBJ1-6
CAWSVTGADSPLHF
TGTGCCTGGAGTGTAACAGGGGCGGATTCACCCCTCCACTTT
>TRBV10-3|-|TRBD2|TRBJ2-7
CAISESRAGGGEQYF
TGTGCCATCAGTGAGTCACGGGCGGGAGGGGGTGAGCAGTACTTC
>TRBV27|once|TRBD2|TRBJ2-1
CASSSGLAGGNEQFF
TGTGCCAGCAGTTCAGGACTAGCGGGAGGGAATGAGCAGTTCTTC
>TRBV4-3|-|-|TRBJ2-7
CASSQEEGGPFYEQYF
TGCGCCAGCAGCCAAGAGGAAGGTGGACCCTTCTACGAGCAGTACTTC
>TRBV11-2|-|-|TRBJ2-7
CASSEGRPYEQYF
TGTGCCAGCAGCGAGGGGCGTCCCTACGAGCAGTACTTC
>TRBV7-2|-|-|TRBJ1-2
CASSSEGLGGYTF
TGTGCCAGCAGCTCGGAGGGCTTAGGTGGCTACACCTTC
>TRBV18|-|TRBD2|TRBJ2-3
CASSQTSGSTDTQYF
TGTGCCAGCTCACAGACTAGCGGGAGCACAGATACGCAGTATTTT
>TRBV6-5|-|-|TRBJ2-5
CASSSSRRAATQYF
TGTGCCAGCAGTTCCTCTCGGAGAGCAGCGACCCAGTACTTC
>TRBV11-2|-|-|TRBJ2-4
CASSLSATLAKNIQYF
TGTGCCAGCAGCCTCAGCGCGACGTTAGCCAAAAACATTCAGTACTTC
>TRBV9|-|-|TRBJ1-1
CASSPMTGMNTEAFF
TGTGCCAGCAGCCCCATGACAGGTATGAACACTGAAGCTTTCTTT
>TRBV18|-|TRBD1|TRBJ1-1
CASSPAGGNTEAFF
TGTGCCAGCTCACCCGCAGGGGGGAACACTGAAGCTTTCTTT
>TRBV5-1|-|-|TRBJ1-1
CASSLESGAAAFF
TGCGCCAGCAGCTTGGAATCGGGGGCGGCAGCTTTCTTT
>TRBV29-1|-|-|TRBJ1-1
CSVRALGTNTEAFF
TGCAGCGTTCGGGCCCTCGGGACGAACACTGAAGCTTTCTTT
>TRBV6-5|-|TRBD1|TRBJ1-1
CASSYSRQGARNEAFF
TGTGCCAGCAGTTACTCGAGACAGGGGGCGAGGAATGAAGCTTTCTTT
>TRBV14|-|TRBD1|TRBJ1-2
CASSQDGQGDIGYTF
TGTGCCAGCAGCCAAGACGGACAGGGGGATATTGGCTACACCTTC
>TRBV7-9|-|-|TRBJ1-5
CASSSLGSNGQPQHF
TGTGCCAGCAGCTCCCTGGGGTCCAATGGTCAGCCCCAGCATTTT
>TRBV6-5|-|-|TRBJ2-6
CASSPDFFGANVLTF
TGTGCCAGCAGCCCGGATTTTTTCGGGGCCAACGTCCTGACTTTC
>TRBV5-1|-|TRBD1|TRBJ2-2
CASSFGQVNTGELFF
TGCGCCAGCAGCTTTGGACAGGTTAACACCGGGGAGCTGTTTTTT
>TRBV6-6|-|-|TRBJ2-1
CASSNTGYNEQFF
TGTGCCAGCAGTAACACAGGGTACAATGAGCAGTTCTTC
>TRBV5-1|-|-|TRBJ2-7
CASSLGGSSYEQYF
TGCGCCAGCAGCTTGGGAGGGAGTAGCTACGAGCAGTACTTC
>TRBV18|few|-|TRBJ2-5
CASSPPNSQETQYF
TGTGCCAGCTCACCACCCAACAGCCAAGAGACCCAGTACTTC
>TRBV25-1|-|-|TRBJ1-6
CASSDVPAGNSPLHF
TGTGCCAGCAGTGACGTCCCGGCGGGTAATTCACCCCTCCACTTT
>TRBV27|-|-|TRBJ1-5
CASSFGRGQPQHF
TGTGCCAGCAGTTTTGGCAGGGGACAGCCCCAGCATTTT
>TRBV18|-|-|TRBJ2-5
CASSPKGETQYF
TGTGCCAGCTCACCAAAAGGCGAGACCCAGTACTTC
>TRBV5-4|-|-|TRBJ1-1
CASSPPGERNTEAFF
TGTGCCAGCAGCCCGCCAGGAGAAAGGAACACTGAAGCTTTCTTT
>TRBV5-1|-|TRBD1|TRBJ1-3
CASSAGGAGNTIYF
TGCGCCAGCAGCGCAGGGGGCGCTGGAAACACCATATATTTT
>TRBV28|-|TRBD1|TRBJ2-7
CASSLRQGADEQYF
TGTGCCAGCAGTTTAAGGCAGGGGGCGGACGAGCAGTACTTC
>TRBV7-8|few|-|TRBJ2-5
CASSFGRGETQYF
TGTGCCAGCAGCTTCGGTAGGGGTGAGACCCAGTACTTC
>TRBV10-1|-|TRBD2|TRBJ2-1
CASSEKAGVYNEQFF
TGCGCCAGCAGTGAGAAAGCGGGAGTCTACAATGAGCAGTTCTTC
>TRBV30|-|-|TRBJ2-5
CAWSPGPTKETQYF
TGTGCCTGGAGCCCGGGACCGACTAAAGAGACCCAGTACTTC
>TRBV11-3|-|-|TRBJ2-5
CASSSRSDETQYF
TGTGCCAGCAGCTCCCGGTCCGACGAGACCCAGTACTTC
>TRBV19|-|-|TRBJ1-4
CASSIERGAREKLFF
TGTGCCAGTAGTATCGAAAGAGGGGCCCGTGAAAAACTGTTTTTT
>TRBV10-3|-|-|TRBJ2-7
CAISEGGLGSYEQYF
TGTGCCATCAGTGAAGGGGGGCTCGGGTCCTACGAGCAGTACTTC
>TRBV7-9|-|-|TRBJ1-1
CAGREATGTEAFF
TGTGCCGGCCGGGAAGCTACGGGCACTGAAGCTTTCTTT
>TRBV10-3|-|-|TRBJ1-3
CAITGGSGNTIYF
TGTGCCATCACGGGGGGCTCTGGAAACACCATATATTTT
>TRBV2|-|-|TRBJ1-4
CASSSAMDEKLFF
TGTGCCAGCAGCTCCGCCATGGATGAAAAACTGTTTTTT
>TRBV5-6|-|-|TRBJ1-3
CASSLVFSGYSGNTIYF
TGTGCCAGCAGCTTGGTTTTTTCGGGATACTCTGGAAACACCATATATTTT
>TRBV18|-|-|TRBJ1-5
CASSPGTGYSNQPQHF
TGTGCCAGCTCACCAGGGACGGGGTATAGCAATCAGCCCCAGCATTTT